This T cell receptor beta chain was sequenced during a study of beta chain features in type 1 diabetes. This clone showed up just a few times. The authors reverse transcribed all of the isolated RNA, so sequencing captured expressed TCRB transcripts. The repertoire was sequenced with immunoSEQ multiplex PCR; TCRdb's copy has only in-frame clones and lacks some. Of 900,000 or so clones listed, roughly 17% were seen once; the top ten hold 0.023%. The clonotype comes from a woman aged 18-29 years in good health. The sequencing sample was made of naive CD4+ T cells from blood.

CDR3 sequence: CASSYRDRTDTQYF. CDR3 nucleotide sequence: TGCGCCAGCAGCTACCGGGACCGCACAGATACGCAGTATTTT. The chain is built from TRBV5-1 and TRBJ2-3; the D gene could be TRBD1 or TRBD2 (5 bases each). V lost 3 bases and J 1 base, leaving 9 bases between the germline ends. Looked up from germline, CDR1 is SGHRS and CDR2 is YFSETQ. The CDR3 runs 14 residues.